This T cell receptor beta chain was retrieved from a study of OX40 agonist ivuxolimab in advanced cancers. At the level of the study: Patients were treated with intravenous ivuxolimab, dosed at 0.01 to 10 mg/kg and infused every 2 weeks. Of the participants, 40% had some prior anti-PD-1, anti-PD-L1 or anti-CTLA-4 therapy, which was allowed.

To note about this clone: What it binds is not known.

V shed 1 base and J 5 bases; nucleotides not matched to a gene: 12. From germline, CDR1 is LGHNA and CDR2 YSLEER. The CDR3 is 18 amino acids. Libraries were prepared by immunoSEQ multiplex PCR; TCRdb keeps only in-frame clonotypes and omits some of them. The table shows tens of thousands of clones, with 75% to 90% occurring only once. The study, taken as a whole, reports: Dosing at 0.1 to 3.0 mg/kg was accompanied by clonal expansion of CD4+ and CD8+ blood T cells by week 6.

The starting material was CD4+ or CD8+ T cells sorted from blood, obtained in a trial of the OX40 agonist ivuxolimab. The sequence was collected from an adult with an advanced solid tumor such as melanoma, head and neck, liver or kidney cancer. The J gene is TRBJ2-3, the V gene TRBV4-3; 10 bases are a match to TRBD2. As DNA, the CDR3 is TGCGCCAGCAGCCAAGCACCCCGGACTAGCGGTGGTATAGATACGCAGTATTTT. This sequence encodes CASSQAPRTSGGIDTQYF.